A single sample gave rise to the 20 T cell receptor beta chains below, sequenced in a study of OX40 agonist ivuxolimab in advanced cancers. The protocol was immunoSEQ multiplex PCR, while the TCRdb copy is restricted to in-frame clones and leaves out a portion. The table shows tens of thousands of clones, with approximately 80% occurring only once. Here the sequenced sample was CD4+ or CD8+ T cells sorted from blood, taken in a trial of the OX40 agonist ivuxolimab. These TCRs come from an adult with an advanced solid tumor such as melanoma, head and neck, liver or kidney cancer.

This rearrangement joins TRBV2 to TRBJ2-5, with D unresolved. With 9 bases removed from V and 4 bases from J, the gap between germline ends came to 15 bases. CDR3 size: 13 residues. The germline V gene has CDR1 SNHLY and CDR2 FYNNEI. This chain's CDR3 is CASSGRSGETQYF. DNA of the CDR3: TGTGCCAGTTCGGGCCGCTCGGGAGAGACCCAGTACTTC.

The chain carries TRBV11-2 and TRBJ2-2; D uncertain. The V and J ends lost 3 bases and 2 bases respectively, with 7 bases between them. There are 14 residues in the CDR3. Germline loops: CDR1 SGHAT, CDR2 FQNNGV. The CDR3 DNA follows: TGTGCCAGCAGCTTGCCCCCCAACACCGGGGAGCTGTTTTTT. It yields the protein CASSLPPNTGELFF.

This chain uses TRBV7-2 with TRBJ2-7; D is ambiguous. The CDR3 contains 11 residues. V dropped 0 bases and J dropped 5 bases, with 2 bases sitting between them. The V gene's germline CDR1 is SGHTA and CDR2 FQGNSA. CDR3 loop: CASSLANEQYF. The CDR3 region has the DNA TGTGCCAGCAGCTTAGCGAACGAGCAGTACTTC.

The CDR3 DNA reads TGTGCCATCAGTGAGTCGGGTGGGGGGGCAGAAACTTTCTTT. It is translated as CAISESGGGAETFF. The chain is built from TRBV10-3 and TRBJ1-1, with D perhaps matching TRBD1 (6 bases). The germline gives CDR1 ENHRY, CDR2 SYGVKD. Between the trimmed V and J ends, which lost 0 bases and 12 bases, there was a span of 17 bases. The CDR3 is 14 amino acids.

V and J are TRBV9 and TRBJ2-5; the match to TRBD2 covers 15 bases. The V and J ends lost 2 bases and 4 bases, in that order; junction bases with no gene match: 6. The CDR3 is 17 residues long. Per germline, CDR1 SGDLS and CDR2 YYNGEE. The CDR3 loop reads CASSVGLAGGLGETQYF. Here the CDR3 DNA reads TGTGCCAGCAGCGTTGGACTAGCGGGGGGGCTTGGAGAGACCCAGTACTTC.

As DNA, the CDR3 is TGTGCCAGCAGCCGTTCTAGCGGGGGGCTGGAGACCCAGTACTTC. Encoded protein: CASSRSSGGLETQYF. The V call is TRBV7-2, the J call TRBJ2-5; 11 nucleotides align to TRBD2. The junction had 7 bases not matched to a gene; V was cut back by 5 bases and J by 5 bases. Germline V gene data show CDR1 as SGHTA and CDR2 as FQGNSA. This CDR3 comprises 15 residues.

The V and J genes are TRBV20-1 and TRBJ1-2; a possible D gene is TRBD1 (6 bases). This CDR3 has 10 amino acids. Germline CDR1 and CDR2: DFQATT and SNEGSKA (reference sequence). V was shortened by 5 bases and J by 8 bases, with 9 bases between the two germline ends. The chain's CDR3 is CSAGTSGYTF. The CDR3 nucleotides are TGCAGTGCTGGGACATCAGGCTACACCTTC.

The chain combines TRBV5-6 with TRBJ2-2; D may correspond to TRBD1 or TRBD2 (5 bases each). There are 15 residues in the CDR3. Germline-derived CDR1 and CDR2 are SGHDT and YYEEEE. Deletions cut 2 bases from V and 3 bases from J, with 11 bases between. The CDR3 DNA follows: TGTGCCAGCAGCTTCGACAGAGGGTACACCGGGGAGCTGTTTTTT. It yields the protein CASSFDRGYTGELFF.

The rearrangement joins TRBV25-1 to TRBJ2-5; D is unclear. Germline assignment: CDR1 MGHDK and CDR2 SYGVNS. V dropped 4 bases and J dropped 2 bases, with 8 bases sitting between them. The CDR3 extends over 13 amino acids. The CDR3 DNA follows: TGTGCCAGCAGTGGACATTTACAAGAGACCCAGTACTTC. It encodes CASSGHLQETQYF.

The chain uses TRBV6-5 and TRBJ1-2, with D unclear. V gave up 6 bases and J gave up 4 bases, with 9 bases separating them. CDR3 size: 12 residues. Germline V gives CDR1 MNHEY, CDR2 SVGAGI. For the CDR3, the DNA is TGTGCCAGCAGCCAACGCGTCTATGGCTACACCTTC. Its protein is CASSQRVYGYTF.

This clone was detected ten times or more. J is TRBJ1-1 and V is TRBV5-1, with 12 bases fitting TRBD1. CDR3 size: 17 residues. The trim removed 0 bases at V and 1 base at J, leaving 4 bases unmatched. Germline V gives CDR1 SGHRS, CDR2 YFSETQ. The CDR3 nucleotides are TGCGCCAGCAGCTTGGCCGGGACAGGGGGCTGGAACACTGAAGCTTTCTTT. Amino acids: CASSLAGTGGWNTEAFF. The variable domain in full, with the rest retrieved from reference TRBV5-1 and TRBJ1-1, is KAGVTQTPRYLIKTRGQQVTLSCSPISGHRSVSWYQQTPGQGLQFLFEYFSETQRNKGNFPGRFSGRQFSNSRSEMNVSTLELGDSALYLCASSLAGTGGWNTEAFFGQGTRLTVV.

This sequence joins TRBV13 and TRBJ2-7; no clear D. There are 14 residues in the CDR3. V shed 3 bases and J shed 2 bases, with 11 bases lying between them. Germline V lookup: CDR1 PRHDT, CDR2 FYEKMQ (reference sequence). Here the CDR3 reads CASSFGQGTYEQYF. The DNA of the CDR3 is TGTGCCAGCAGCTTCGGCCAAGGAACCTACGAGCAGTACTTC.

The V gene is TRBV19, the J gene TRBJ2-4; D possibly uses TRBD1 or TRBD2 (5 bases each). Trimming took 10 bases from V and 0 from J, leaving 10 bases between them. The CDR3 loop spans 13 amino acids. The germline V gene has CDR1 LNHDA and CDR2 SQIVND (reference sequence). The CDR3 loop reads CATTGTAKNIQYF. DNA of the CDR3: TGTGCCACGACCGGGACAGCCAAAAACATTCAGTACTTC.

This clone has a single count. The rearrangement joins TRBV7-2 to TRBJ2-3; a weak D match, TRBD2 (7 bases). The germline V gene encodes CDR1 SGHTA and CDR2 FQGNSA. The CDR3 runs 17 residues. V lost 6 bases and J 0 bases, leaving 19 bases between the germline ends. The CDR3 loop reads CASRRGRYTYSTDTQYF. CDR3 nucleotides: TGTGCCAGCAGGCGGGGGCGGTATACCTATAGCACAGATACGCAGTATTTT.

This clone has only one observation. CDR3 sequence: CASSPGGKDSPLHF. The CDR3 bases are TGTGCCAGCTCACCGGGGGGGAAGGATTCACCCCTCCACTTT. V gene TRBV18 combines with J gene TRBJ1-6, with D possibly matching TRBD1 (5 bases). Trimming stripped 3 bases from V and 8 bases from J, with 11 bases between. The V gene's germline CDR1 is KGHSH and CDR2 LQKENI. The CDR3 spans 14 residues.

The CDR3 loop is CASSLRTGSVTGELFF. The CDR3, as DNA: TGCGCCAGCAGCCTCCGTACAGGGAGTGTCACCGGGGAGCTGTTTTTT. V gene TRBV4-3 combines with J gene TRBJ2-2; D may be TRBD1 (6 bases). The CDR3 covers 16 residues. Trimming removed 4 bases from V and 4 bases from J, with 16 bases in between. Germline CDR1 LGHNA, CDR2 YSLEER.

The chain joins TRBV28 to TRBJ2-3; 10 bases map to TRBD1. The length of the CDR3 is 14 residues. V was clipped by 6 bases and J by 4 bases; unmatched bases: 4. Germline V lookup: CDR1 MDHEN, CDR2 SYDVKM. For the CDR3, the DNA is TGTGCCAGCAGGATTGGACAGGGGGCAGATACGCAGTATTTT. Encoded protein: CASRIGQGADTQYF.

In regard to this clone: The junction departs from germline at one end; a sequencing error may be responsible. The chain is built from TRBV7-7 and TRBJ2-2; D gene ambiguous. This CDR3 comprises 14 residues. From germline, CDR1 is SSHAT and CDR2 FNYEAQ (reference sequence). This CDR3 reads CASSLNVGVGELFF. As DNA, the CDR3 is TGTGCTAGCAGCTTAAATGTCGGAGTCGGGGAGCTGTTTTTT.

In DNA, the CDR3 is TGTGCCAGCAGTCGGGACAGGGCGGATCAGCCCCAGCATTTT. Protein product: CASSRDRADQPQHF. The chain recombines TRBV28 with TRBJ1-5, with 9 bases aligning to TRBD1. This CDR3 spans 14 amino acids. From germline, CDR1 is MDHEN and CDR2 SYDVKM. Trimming took 5 bases from V and 5 from J; bases not matched to a gene: 4.

The chain recombines TRBV7-2 with TRBJ1-1, with D possibly TRBD1 on 6 matching bases. This CDR3 has 13 residues. Germline CDR1 and CDR2: SGHTA and FQGNSA. Trimming removed 5 bases from V and 6 bases from J, with 13 bases in between. The CDR3 nucleotides are TGTGCCAGCAGCCAAACAGGGACGCCTGAAGCTTTCTTT. Protein sequence: CASSQTGTPEAFF.